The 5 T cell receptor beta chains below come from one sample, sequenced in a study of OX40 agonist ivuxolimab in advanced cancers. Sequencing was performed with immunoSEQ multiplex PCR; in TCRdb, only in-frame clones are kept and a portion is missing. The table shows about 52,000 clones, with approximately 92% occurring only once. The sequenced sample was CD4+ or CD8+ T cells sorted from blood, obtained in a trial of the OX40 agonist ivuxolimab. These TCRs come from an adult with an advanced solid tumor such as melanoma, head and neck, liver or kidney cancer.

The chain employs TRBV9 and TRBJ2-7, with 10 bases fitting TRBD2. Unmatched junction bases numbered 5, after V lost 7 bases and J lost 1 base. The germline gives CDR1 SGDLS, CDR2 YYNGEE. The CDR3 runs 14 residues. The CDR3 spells CASGPGLASYEQYF. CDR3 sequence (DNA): TGTGCCAGCGGACCGGGACTAGCGTCCTACGAGCAGTACTTC.

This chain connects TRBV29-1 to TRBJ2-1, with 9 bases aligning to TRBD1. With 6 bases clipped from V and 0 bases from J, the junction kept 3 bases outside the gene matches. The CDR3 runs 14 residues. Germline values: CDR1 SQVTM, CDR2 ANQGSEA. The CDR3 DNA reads TGCAGCGTACGGACAGGGGACTCCTACAATGAGCAGTTCTTC. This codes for CSVRTGDSYNEQFF.

CDR3 in amino acids: CASSPRRVRISYNEQFF. CDR3 bases: TGTGCCAGCTCACCAAGGCGGGTTCGAATCTCCTACAATGAGCAGTTCTTC. The chain joins TRBV18 to TRBJ2-1; TRBD2 might be the D (5 bases). The CDR3 is 17 amino acids. Germline V gene data show CDR1 as KGHSH and CDR2 as LQKENI. The V end was cut by 2 bases, the J end by 0 bases, with 14 bases between.

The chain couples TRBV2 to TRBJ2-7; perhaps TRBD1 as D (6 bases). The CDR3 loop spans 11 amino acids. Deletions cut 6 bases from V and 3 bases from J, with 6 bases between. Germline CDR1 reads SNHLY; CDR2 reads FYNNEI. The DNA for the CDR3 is TGTGCCAGCAGAGGGGGCTACGAGCAGTACTTC. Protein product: CASRGGYEQYF.

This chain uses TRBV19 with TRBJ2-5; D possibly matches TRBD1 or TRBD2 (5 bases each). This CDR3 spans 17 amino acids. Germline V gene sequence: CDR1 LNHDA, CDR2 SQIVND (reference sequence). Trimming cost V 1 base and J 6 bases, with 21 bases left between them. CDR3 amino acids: CASSIAVGTEVPQTQYF. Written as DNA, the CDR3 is TGTGCCAGTAGTATAGCGGTCGGGACGGAGGTTCCTCAGACCCAGTACTTC.